This section outlines one T cell receptor beta chain sequence together with its context. The antigen is unknown. This entry comes from a study of metastatic and nonmetastatic thyroid tumors. Findings of the study overall: Within blood and tumor, benign nodules reportedly had significantly lower TCR beta diversity than malignant thyroid tumors did.

This CDR3 is 14 amino acids long. Germline V gives CDR1 LNHDA, CDR2 SQIVND (reference sequence). Trimming removed 5 bases at V and 5 bases at J, with 15 bases between. All patients were untreated before thyroid surgery. Original processing notes: Clinicopathological groups supplied CDR3 differences that were used to build a distant-metastasis classifier for papillary thyroid cancer. TCRdb reprocessed the PCR reads via MiXCR. What appears here as the V and J calls and clone size reflects TCRdb's work, not the paper's. Among over 9,000 clones listed, over 25% were seen once. Source material: tumor tissue. This clonotype originated in a female donor with papillary thyroid cancer or a benign thyroid nodule (not recorded which). Some clones in this sample may be carry-over from other donors' samples. V usage is TRBV19 and J usage is TRBJ1-2, with D unclear. CDR3 sequence reads: CASSVYQGIYGYTF. DNA for the CDR3: TGTGCCAGTAGTGTGTACCAAGGCATTTATGGCTACACCTTC.